The clone carrying this TCR beta chain was counted a few times. This record comes from a study of post-analysis software for immune sequencing data. Each TCR beta cDNA library carried unique molecular identifiers. TCRdb re-derived calls from the PCR reads in MiXCR, one entry per CDR3 protein. This table has 750,000 to 950,000 distinct CDR3 sequences, around 53% appearing once. Sequencing was done on a sample of blood. This receptor was taken from a girl between 5 and 17 years old with multiple sclerosis.

The CDR3 region has the DNA TGCAGTGCGAGACTCCACGACAGGGGGAGCTCCTACAATGAGCAGTTCTTC. Amino acid sequence: CSARLHDRGSSYNEQFF. The chain couples TRBV20-1 to TRBJ2-1; 9 bases are a match to TRBD1. J lost 0 bases, V lost 6 bases, and 12 bases had no gene match. The CDR3 contains 17 residues. CDR1 and CDR2 from the germline V gene are DFQATT and SNEGSKA (reference sequence).